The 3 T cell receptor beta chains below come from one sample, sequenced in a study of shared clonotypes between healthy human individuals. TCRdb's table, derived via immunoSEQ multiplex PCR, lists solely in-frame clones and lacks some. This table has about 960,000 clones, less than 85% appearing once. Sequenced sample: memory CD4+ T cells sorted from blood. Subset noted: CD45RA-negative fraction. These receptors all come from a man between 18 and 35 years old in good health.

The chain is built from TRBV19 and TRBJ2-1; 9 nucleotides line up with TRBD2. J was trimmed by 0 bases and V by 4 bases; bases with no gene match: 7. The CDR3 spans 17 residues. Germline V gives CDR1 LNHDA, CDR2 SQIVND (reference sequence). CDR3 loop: CASSTPRRGGSYNEQFF. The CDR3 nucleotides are TGTGCCAGTAGTACCCCCCGGCGGGGGGGCTCCTACAATGAGCAGTTCTTC.

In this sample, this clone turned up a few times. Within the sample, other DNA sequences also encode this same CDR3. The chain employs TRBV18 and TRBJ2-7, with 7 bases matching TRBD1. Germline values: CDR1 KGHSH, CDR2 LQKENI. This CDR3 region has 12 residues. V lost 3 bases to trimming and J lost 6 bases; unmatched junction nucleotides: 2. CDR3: CASSPRTGEQYF. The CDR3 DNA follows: TGTGCCAGCTCACCTAGGACAGGCGAGCAGTACTTC.

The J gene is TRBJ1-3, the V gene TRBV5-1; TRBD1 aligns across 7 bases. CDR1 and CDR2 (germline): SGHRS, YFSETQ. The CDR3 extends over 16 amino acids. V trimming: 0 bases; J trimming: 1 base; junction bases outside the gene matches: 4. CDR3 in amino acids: CASSLDGTESGNTIYF. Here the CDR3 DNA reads TGCGCCAGCAGCTTGGATGGGACAGAGTCTGGAAACACCATATATTTT.